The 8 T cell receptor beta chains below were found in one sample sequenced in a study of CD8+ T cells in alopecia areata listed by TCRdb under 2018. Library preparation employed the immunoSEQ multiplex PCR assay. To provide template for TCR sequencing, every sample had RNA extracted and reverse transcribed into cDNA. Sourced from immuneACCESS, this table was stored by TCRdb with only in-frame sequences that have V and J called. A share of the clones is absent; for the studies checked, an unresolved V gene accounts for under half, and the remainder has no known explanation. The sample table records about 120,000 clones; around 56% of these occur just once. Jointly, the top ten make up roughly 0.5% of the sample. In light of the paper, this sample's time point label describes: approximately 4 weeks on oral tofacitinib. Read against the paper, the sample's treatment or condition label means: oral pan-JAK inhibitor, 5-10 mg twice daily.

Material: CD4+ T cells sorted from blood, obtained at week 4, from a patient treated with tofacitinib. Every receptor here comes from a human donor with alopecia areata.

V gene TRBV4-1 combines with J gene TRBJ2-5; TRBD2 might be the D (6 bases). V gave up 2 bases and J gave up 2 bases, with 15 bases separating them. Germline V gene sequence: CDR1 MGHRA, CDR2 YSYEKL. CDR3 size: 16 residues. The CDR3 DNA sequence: TGCGCCAGCAGCCAATCGCCTGTAGCGGCACAAGAGACCCAGTACTTC. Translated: CASSQSPVAAQETQYF.

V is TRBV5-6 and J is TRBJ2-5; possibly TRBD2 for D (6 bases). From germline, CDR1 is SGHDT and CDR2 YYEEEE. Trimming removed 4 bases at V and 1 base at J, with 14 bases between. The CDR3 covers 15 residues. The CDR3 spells CASSLGTGLQETQYF. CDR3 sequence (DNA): TGTGCCAGCAGCCTAGGGACGGGACTCCAAGAGACCCAGTACTTC.

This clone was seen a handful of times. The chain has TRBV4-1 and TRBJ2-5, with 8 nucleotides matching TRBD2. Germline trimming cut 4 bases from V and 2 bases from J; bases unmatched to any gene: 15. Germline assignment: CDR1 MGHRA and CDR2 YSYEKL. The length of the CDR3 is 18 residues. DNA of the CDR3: TGCGCCAGCAGCCCGGGGGCTAAAGGGGTAGCGGGACAAGAGACCCAGTACTTC. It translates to CASSPGAKGVAGQETQYF.

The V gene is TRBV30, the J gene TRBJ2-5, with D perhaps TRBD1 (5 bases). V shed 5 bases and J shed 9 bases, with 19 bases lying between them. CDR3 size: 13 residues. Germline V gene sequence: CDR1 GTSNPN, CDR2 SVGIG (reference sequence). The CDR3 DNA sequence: TGTGCCTGGGCAGCTCTAGGGCAGGGCGCCCAGTACTTC. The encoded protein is CAWAALGQGAQYF.

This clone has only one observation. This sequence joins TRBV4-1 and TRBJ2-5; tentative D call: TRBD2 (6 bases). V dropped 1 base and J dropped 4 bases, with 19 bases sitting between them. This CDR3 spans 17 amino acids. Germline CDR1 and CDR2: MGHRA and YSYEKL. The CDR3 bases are TGCGCCAGCAGCCAAGTTCCAATCCAGGTGGGGGGAGAGACCCAGTACTTC. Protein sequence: CASSQVPIQVGGETQYF.

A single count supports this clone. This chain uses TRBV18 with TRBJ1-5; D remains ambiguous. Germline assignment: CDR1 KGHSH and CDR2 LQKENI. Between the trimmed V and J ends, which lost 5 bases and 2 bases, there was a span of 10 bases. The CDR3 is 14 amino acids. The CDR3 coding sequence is TGTGCCAGCTCATCACGCCAGGGCAATCAGCCCCAGCATTTT. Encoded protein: CASSSRQGNQPQHF. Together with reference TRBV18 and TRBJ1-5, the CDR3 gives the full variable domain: NAGVMQNPRHLVRRRGQEARLRCSPMKGHSHVYWYRQLPEEGLKFMVYLQKENIIDESGMPKERFSAEFPKEGPSILRIQQVVRGDSAAYFCASSSRQGNQPQHFGDGTRLSIL.

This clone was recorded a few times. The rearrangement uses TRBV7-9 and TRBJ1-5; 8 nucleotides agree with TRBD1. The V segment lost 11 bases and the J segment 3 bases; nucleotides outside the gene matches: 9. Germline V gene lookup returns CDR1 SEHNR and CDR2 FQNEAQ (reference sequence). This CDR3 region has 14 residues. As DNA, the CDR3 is TGTGCCTCGACAGGGGCGACGAACAATCAGCCCCAGCATTTT. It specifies CASTGATNNQPQHF.

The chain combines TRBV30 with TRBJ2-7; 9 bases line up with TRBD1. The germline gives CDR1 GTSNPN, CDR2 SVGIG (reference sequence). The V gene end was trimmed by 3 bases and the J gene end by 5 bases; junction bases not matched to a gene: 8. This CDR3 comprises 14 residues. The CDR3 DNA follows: TGTGCCTGGAGATCGGGACAGGGATTCCACGAGCAGTACTTC. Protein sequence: CAWRSGQGFHEQYF.